This T cell receptor (beta chain) was captured in a study of blood T cell repertoires in COVID-19. Profiled with immunoSEQ multiplex PCR; TCRdb holds only in-frame clones, not every one. The profile shows around 230,000 clones, approximately 86% of them singletons. The TCR sequence derives from a man aged 35 to 55 with acute or convalescent COVID-19. Sequencing input: peripheral blood.

In nucleotides, the CDR3 is TGTGCCAGCAGCCCCGTCCCCCACAGGGCCGGCGAGCAGTACTTC. Residues: CASSPVPHRAGEQYF. The gene calls are TRBV21-1 and TRBJ2-7; the table's TRBD1 call for D was not verified on the DNA. TRBV21-1 is a documented pseudogene. This CDR3 comprises 15 residues.